The rows below give T cell receptor beta chains drawn from one sample of a study of blood T cell repertoires in COVID-19. The method was immunoSEQ multiplex PCR; TCRdb's version includes in-frame clones alone and lacks a portion of them. The table records hundreds of thousands of clones, around 90% of them present only once. The specimen was peripheral blood. These receptors were obtained from a man in his 60s with acute or convalescent COVID-19. Each CDR3 is given with its conserved first and last residue. The D gene is left open where the match is weak. The size entry is marked missing in some rows and otherwise reads once, few, many or a size class.

V gene: TRBV18; J gene: TRBJ2-2; clone size: NA; D gene: NA; CDR3 protein: CASSPLGVGASGGELFF; CDR3 DNA: TGTGCCAGCTCACCACTCGGAGTTGGGGCCTCTGGCGGGGAGCTGTTTTTT
V gene: TRBV9; J gene: TRBJ1-6; clone size: NA; D gene: NA; CDR3 protein: CASSVESGNSPLHF; CDR3 DNA: TGTGCCAGCAGCGTAGAATCGGGGAATTCACCCCTCCACTTT
V gene: TRBV24-1; J gene: TRBJ1-2; clone size: NA; D gene: TRBD1; CDR3 protein: CATSDRTGVYGYTF; CDR3 DNA: TGTGCCACCAGTGACAGGACAGGGGTCTATGGCTACACCTTC
V gene: TRBV7-8; J gene: TRBJ1-1; clone size: NA; D gene: NA; CDR3 protein: CASSQLNGNLGNPSTEAFF; CDR3 DNA: TGTGCCAGCAGCCAACTCAACGGGAACTTAGGGAACCCGAGCACTGAAGCTTTCTTT
V gene: TRBV4-2; J gene: TRBJ2-5; clone size: NA; D gene: TRBD2; CDR3 protein: CASSQDLFRGGQETQYF; CDR3 DNA: TGTGCCAGCAGCCAAGATCTGTTTCGCGGGGGGCAAGAGACCCAGTACTTC
V gene: TRBV5-6; J gene: TRBJ1-1; clone size: NA; D gene: TRBD1; CDR3 protein: CASSHRGQNTEAFF; CDR3 DNA: TGTGCCAGCAGCCACAGGGGGCAGAACACTGAAGCTTTCTTT
V gene: TRBV5-4; J gene: TRBJ2-7; clone size: many; D gene: TRBD1; CDR3 protein: CASSSGQDAYEQYF; CDR3 DNA: TGTGCCAGCAGCTCGGGACAGGATGCCTACGAGCAGTACTTC
V gene: TRBV4-3; J gene: TRBJ2-1; clone size: NA; D gene: NA; CDR3 protein: CASSQEQVSYNEQFF; CDR3 DNA: TGCGCCAGCAGCCAAGAACAGGTTTCCTACAATGAGCAGTTCTTC
V gene: TRBV10-3; J gene: TRBJ1-1; clone size: NA; D gene: NA; CDR3 protein: CAIREGHTNTEAFF; CDR3 DNA: TGTGCCATCAGGGAGGGACACACGAACACTGAAGCTTTCTTT
V gene: TRBV6-5; J gene: TRBJ1-3; clone size: NA; D gene: TRBD1; CDR3 protein: CASSSRDRGSGNTIYF; CDR3 DNA: TGTGCCAGCAGTTCCCGAGACAGGGGCTCTGGAAACACCATATATTTT
V gene: TRBV5-1; J gene: TRBJ2-3; clone size: NA; D gene: TRBD2; CDR3 protein: CASSGGLAGSTDTQYF; CDR3 DNA: TGCGCCAGCAGCGGGGGACTAGCGGGGTCCACAGATACGCAGTATTTT